This T cell receptor beta chain came from a study of shared clonotypes between healthy human individuals. Here immunoSEQ multiplex PCR was the method, and the copy in TCRdb shows in-frame clones only, minus some. Here the sample spans around 1.1 million clones, approximately 75% being singletons. This clone was recorded a few times. The V gene's germline CDR1 is SGHTA and CDR2 FQGNSA. Losses at the gene ends were 4 bases for V and 6 bases for J; bases not matched to a gene: 11. CDR3 length: 16 residues. The clonotype was recovered from a young man in good health. Some clones in this sample may be carry-over from other donors' samples. The specimen sequenced was memory CD4+ T cells from PBMCs. Subset meaning: CD45RA-negative fraction. The V call is TRBV7-2, the J call TRBJ2-3, with 9 bases that match TRBD2. Here the CDR3 reads CASSYLGGRASDTQYF. CDR3 nucleotide sequence: TGTGCCAGCAGCTACCTCGGCGGGAGGGCCTCGGATACGCAGTATTTT.